The rows below give T cell receptor beta chains drawn from one sample of a study of OX40 agonist ivuxolimab in advanced cancers. TCRdb's copy holds only in-frame clones and misses some; the assay was immunoSEQ multiplex PCR. The repertoire holds more than 65,000 clones, with approximately 84% as singletons. The sample here was CD4+ or CD8+ T cells sorted from blood, taken in a trial of the OX40 agonist ivuxolimab. The receptors were gathered from an adult with an advanced solid tumor such as melanoma, head and neck, liver or kidney cancer. Each CDR3 is given with its conserved first and last residue. D genes are given only for firm matches. The size field is filled for only some rows; it gives once, few, many or a size class.

abundance | d_gene | j_gene | v_gene | len | CDR3nt | CDR3aa
NA | NA | TRBJ1-1 | TRBV11-2 | 13 | TGTGCCAGCAGCTTATTAATGAACACTGAAGCTTTCTTT | CASSLLMNTEAFF
NA | NA | TRBJ2-7 | TRBV10-3 | 13 | TGTGCCATCAGTGTGCTAGTCTCCTACGAGCAGTACTTC | CAISVLVSYEQYF
NA | NA | TRBJ2-2 | TRBV28 | 12 | TGTGCCAGCACGACGAACACCGGGGAGCTGTTTTTT | CASTTNTGELFF
NA | TRBD2 | TRBJ2-5 | TRBV18 | 13 | TGTGCCAGCTCACCCGCTAGCGGCGAGACCCAGTACTTC | CASSPASGETQYF
NA | NA | TRBJ1-1 | TRBV2 | 14 | TGTGCCAGCAGTAGCGGGACACCGAACACTGAAGCTTTCTTT | CASSSGTPNTEAFF
NA | TRBD1 | TRBJ1-1 | TRBV19 | 14 | TGTGCCAGTACCTGGACAGGCCTGAACACTGAAGCTTTCTTT | CASTWTGLNTEAFF
NA | TRBD2 | TRBJ2-1 | TRBV10-2 | 13 | TGCGCCAGCAGTGAACTGACTAGCGGGAAGCAGTTCTTC | CASSELTSGKQFF
NA | TRBD1 | TRBJ2-7 | TRBV29-1 | 12 | TGCAGCGTCGGGACAGGGAAGAACGAGCAGTACTTC | CSVGTGKNEQYF
NA | TRBD1 | TRBJ1-2 | TRBV19 | 13 | TGTGCCAGTAAACCGACAGGGAACCTGAGGTACACCTTC | CASKPTGNLRYTF
NA | TRBD1 | TRBJ1-5 | TRBV10-3 | 14 | TGTGCCATCAGTCCGACAGGGGAGAATCAGCCCCAGCATTTT | CAISPTGENQPQHF
few | NA | TRBJ2-2 | TRBV19 | 15 | TGTGCCAGTAGTGGTCAGCCCGCGAACACCGGGGAGCTGTTTTTT | CASSGQPANTGELFF